Shown below are 29 T cell receptor beta chains from a single sample sequenced in a study of human T cells and chemical hapten exposure. TCRdb itself ran the RACE reads through MiXCR, one entry per CDR3 protein. Among some 250,000 distinct CDR3 sequences listed, approximately 7.5% were seen once. Time point indicated: pre-sensitization, week 0. Treatment defined: therapeutic diphenylcyclopropenone sensitization with weekly scalp DPC. The specimen was whole blood, collected in connection with sensitization to the hapten diphenylcyclopropenone (DPC). These receptors were obtained from a young man with alopecia areata. Some clones in this sample may be carry-over from other donors' samples.

V usage is TRBV6-1 and J usage is TRBJ1-2; TRBD1 might be the D (5 bases). Per the germline V gene, CDR1 is MNHNS and CDR2 is SASEGT. The V end was cut by 0 bases, the J end by 4 bases, with 12 bases between. This CDR3 is 15 amino acids long. CDR3 residues: CASSEARAFGYGYTF. The CDR3 nucleotides are TGTGCCAGCAGTGAAGCCAGGGCGTTTGGCTATGGCTACACCTTC.

The genes are TRBV20-1 and TRBJ2-5, with 8 bases fitting TRBD1. CDR3 length equals 16 residues. Germline loops: CDR1 DFQATT, CDR2 SNEGSKA (reference sequence). V was pared by 0 bases and J by 4 bases, with 10 bases of the junction left unmatched. CDR3 sequence (DNA): TGCAGTGCTAGAGATCTTTTTCAGGGGGCCGTAGAGACCCAGTACTTC. The encoded protein is CSARDLFQGAVETQYF.

In this sample, this clonotype turned up a few times. This chain links TRBV7-2 with TRBJ2-1; 8 positions match TRBD1. V was pared by 2 bases and J by 7 bases, with 13 bases of the junction left unmatched. The CDR3 sequence is 17 residues long. Germline CDR1 reads SGHTA; CDR2 reads FQGNSA. CDR3 coding DNA: TGTGCCAGCAGCTTATCGTACGGACAGGGTCGTTTGAATGAGCAGTTCTTC. Residues: CASSLSYGQGRLNEQFF.

This clonotype showed up many times. The CDR3 region is CASRRAGTELKETQYF. CDR3 nucleotides: TGTGCCAGCAGGCGCGCCGGGACAGAGTTAAAAGAGACCCAGTACTTC. The chain carries TRBV3-1 and TRBJ2-5; 7 positions match TRBD1. The CDR3 length is 16 residues. Germline assignment: CDR1 LGHDT and CDR2 YNNKEL (reference sequence). Germline trimming cut 6 bases from V and 3 bases from J; bases unmatched to any gene: 13.

Comment on this clonotype: A junction boundary mismatches the germline segment, possibly from a read error. This sequence joins TRBV7-9 and TRBJ2-7; TRBD1 matches 9 bases. The germline V gene encodes CDR1 SEHNR and CDR2 FQNEAQ (reference sequence). This CDR3 has 15 residues. Here the CDR3 DNA reads TGTGCCAGAAGCTCCCCGGGACAGGGAACCTACGAGCAGTACTTC. Its translation: CARSSPGQGTYEQYF.

There are many counts of this clonotype. This chain connects TRBV6-5 to TRBJ1-1; no clear D gene. The CDR3 covers 11 residues. Trimming pared 6 bases from V and 6 bases from J, leaving 8 bases between. The germline CDR1 and CDR2 sequences are MNHEY and SVGAGI. The CDR3: CASRKLAEAFF. The CDR3 DNA is TGTGCCAGCAGAAAGCTCGCTGAAGCTTTCTTT.

This clonotype was counted a few times. This chain uses TRBV7-9 with TRBJ2-7; D gene unclear. V was clipped by 2 bases and J by 1 base, with 18 bases between them. The length of the CDR3 is 17 residues. Per germline, CDR1 SEHNR and CDR2 FQNEAQ (reference sequence). The CDR3 is CASSLPTHDFQSYEQYF. CDR3 coding DNA: TGTGCCAGCAGCTTACCAACCCACGACTTTCAATCCTACGAGCAGTACTTC.

This clonotype was detected a few times. The chain links TRBV6-2 or TRBV6-3 to TRBJ2-1; no definite D call. The germline CDR1 and CDR2 sequences are MNHEY and SVGEGT. V was trimmed by 8 bases and J by 5 bases, leaving 4 bases between them. The CDR3 runs to 10 residues. This CDR3 reads CASGNNEQFF. CDR3 sequence (DNA): TGTGCCAGCGGGAACAATGAGCAGTTCTTC.

For this clonotype: The DNA is left out, because the CDR3 cannot be placed on it with certainty; the CDR3 is given as TCRdb lists it. The V gene is TRBV7-5, the J gene TRBJ2-7; the table's D call, TRBD2, has no DNA check behind it. TRBV7-5 is a pseudogene locus. The CDR3 numbers 19 amino acids, ends counted. The CDR3 here is CISVSEAYRPAARSYVQYV.

This clonotype has a handful of counts. V gene TRBV5-4 combines with J gene TRBJ1-1; no firm D call. Between the trimmed V and J ends, which lost 0 bases and 6 bases, there was a span of 15 bases. The CDR3 has 15 residues. Germline CDR1 and CDR2: SGHNT and YYREEE (reference sequence). The CDR3: CASSLDGLAGSEAFF. The CDR3 DNA follows: TGTGCCAGCAGCTTGGACGGTTTAGCGGGGTCTGAAGCTTTCTTT.

The V call is TRBV7-9, the J call TRBJ1-4; D might be TRBD1 (5 bases). V shed 1 base and J shed 7 bases, with 13 bases lying between them. Germline V gene data show CDR1 as SEHNR and CDR2 as FQNEAQ (reference sequence). This CDR3 has 15 amino acids. The CDR3 protein is CASSLDQGAGEKLFF. The CDR3 region has the DNA TGTGCCAGCAGCTTAGATCAGGGAGCGGGTGAAAAACTGTTTTTT.

This clonotype was seen a handful of times. This chain connects TRBV28 to TRBJ1-5; D is ambiguous. The CDR3 has 17 residues. V was shortened by 6 bases and J by 2 bases, with 20 bases between the two germline ends. Germline CDR1 is MDHEN and CDR2 is SYDVKM. The CDR3 here is CASSPGLMVLGNQPQHF. The CDR3 DNA sequence: TGTGCCAGCAGCCCCGGTCTGATGGTTCTGGGCAATCAGCCCCAGCATTTT.

V usage is TRBV10-3 and J usage is TRBJ1-5; 7 bases agree with TRBD1. The germline V gene has CDR1 ENHRY and CDR2 SYGVKD. The CDR3 is 15 amino acids. The V segment lost 3 bases and the J segment 4 bases; nucleotides outside the gene matches: 6. The CDR3 here is CAISDPTGRNQPQHF. CDR3 bases: TGTGCCATCAGTGACCCGACAGGGAGGAATCAGCCCCAGCATTTT.

J is TRBJ1-3 and V is TRBV20-1; unclear D gene. The CDR3 covers 13 residues. Germline lookup yields CDR1 DFQATT and CDR2 SNEGSKA (reference sequence). V gave up 2 bases and J gave up 4 bases, with 9 bases separating them. The CDR3 reads CSARLTGGNTIYF. DNA for the CDR3: TGCAGTGCTAGATTGACGGGAGGAAACACCATATATTTT.

The rearrangement uses TRBV20-1 and TRBJ1-5; 8 bases fit TRBD1. Unmatched junction bases numbered 15, after V lost 3 bases and J lost 2 bases. In germline, CDR1 is DFQATT, CDR2 SNEGSKA (reference sequence). CDR3 length: 18 amino acids. The CDR3 is CSASRDTGGWGGNQPQHF. DNA of the CDR3: TGCAGTGCTAGCCGTGACACAGGGGGATGGGGCGGCAATCAGCCCCAGCATTTT.

V is TRBV29-1 and J is TRBJ2-7; a weak D match, TRBD1 (6 bases). Trimming took 4 bases from V and 3 from J, leaving 16 bases between them. Germline lookup yields CDR1 SQVTM and CDR2 ANQGSEA. This CDR3 has 14 residues. Written as DNA, the CDR3 is TGCAGCGTTGCCTCCGGGACACCGTACTACGAGCAGTACTTC. This encodes CSVASGTPYYEQYF.

This clonotype was seen only a few times. The J gene is TRBJ2-2, the V gene TRBV3-1, with 7 bases identical to TRBD1. V gave up 4 bases and J gave up 0 bases; unmatched junction bases: 8. The germline V gene encodes CDR1 LGHDT and CDR2 YNNKEL (reference sequence). The CDR3 contains 17 residues. The DNA for the CDR3 is TGTGCCAGCAGCCGAACAGGGGACCCGTCGAACACCGGGGAGCTGTTTTTT. It codes for CASSRTGDPSNTGELFF. The entire variable domain, with the rest obtained from reference TRBV3-1 and TRBJ2-2, is as follows: DTAVSQTPKYLVTQMGNDKSIKCEQNLGHDTMYWYKQDSKKFLKIMFSYNNKELIINETVPNRFSPKSPDKAHLNLHINSLELGDSAVYFCASSRTGDPSNTGELFFGEGSRLTVL.

The chain combines TRBV6-2 or TRBV6-3 with TRBJ1-1, with D perhaps matching TRBD1 (5 bases). V was clipped by 8 bases and J by 3 bases, with 10 bases between them. The length of the CDR3 is 12 residues. Germline V gene data show CDR1 as MNHEY and CDR2 as SVGEGT. CDR3 sequence reads: CASAVGDTEAFF. The CDR3 DNA reads TGTGCCAGCGCAGTAGGGGACACTGAAGCTTTCTTT.

In this sample, this clonotype turned up a few times. This chain links TRBV20-1 with TRBJ1-1, with D perhaps TRBD1 (5 bases). The CDR3 is 17 residues long. Per the germline V gene, CDR1 is DFQATT and CDR2 is SNEGSKA (reference sequence). Trimming took 3 bases from V and 0 from J, leaving 20 bases between them. This CDR3 is CSARTEGRAGMNTEAFF. As DNA, the CDR3 is TGCAGTGCTAGGACGGAGGGACGGGCCGGCATGAACACTGAAGCTTTCTTT.

This clonotype was observed a single time. This sequence joins TRBV4-3 and TRBJ1-4, with 7 bases that match TRBD1. The CDR3 has 15 residues. J gave up 3 bases and V 1 base, and 2 bases lay outside the gene matches. Germline CDR1 and CDR2: LGHNA and YSLEER. The CDR3 is CASSQAGQANEKLFF. The CDR3 DNA is TGCGCCAGCAGCCAAGCCGGACAGGCTAATGAAAAACTGTTTTTT.

This clonotype was seen ten or more times. The chain joins TRBV3-1 to TRBJ1-1, with D maybe TRBD1 (6 bases). Per the germline V gene, CDR1 is LGHDT and CDR2 is YNNKEL (reference sequence). The CDR3 loop spans 15 amino acids. V was cut by 0 bases and J by 4 bases, with 12 bases left in between. The chain's CDR3 is CASSQEPGASTEAFF. CDR3 in DNA: TGTGCCAGCAGCCAAGAGCCGGGGGCCAGCACTGAAGCTTTCTTT.

This chain joins TRBV7-9 and TRBJ2-1; D might be TRBD2 (6 bases). V lost 5 bases, J lost 9 bases, and 11 bases lay in between. Germline V CDR1 and CDR2: SEHNR, FQNEAQ (reference sequence). This CDR3 is 12 amino acids long. The CDR3 nucleotides read TGTGCCAGCAGCCACGAGGGAGGTGAGCAGTTCTTC. It is translated as CASSHEGGEQFF.

The J gene is TRBJ1-1, the V gene TRBV11-2; 12 positions match TRBD1. With V trimmed by 0 bases and J by 5 bases, 7 bases remained unmatched. Germline V gene lookup returns CDR1 SGHAT and CDR2 FQNNGV. The CDR3 has 17 amino acids. DNA of the CDR3: TGTGCCAGCAGCTTAGATCCGGGACAGGGGGCGAATACTGAAGCTTTCTTT. Encoded protein: CASSLDPGQGANTEAFF.

The rearrangement joins TRBV7-2 to TRBJ1-6, with a tentative D call TRBD1 (5 bases). The CDR3 is made up of 16 amino acids. The ends were cut back, 5 bases at V and 3 bases at J, with 14 bases in the middle. The germline V gene has CDR1 SGHTA and CDR2 FQGNSA. The DNA of the CDR3 is TGTGCCAGCAGCCAGGGCGCACAGGTCTATAATTCACCCCTCCACTTT. It translates to CASSQGAQVYNSPLHF.

This clonotype has only a few counts. The chain uses TRBV9 and TRBJ2-3, with 13 bases identical to TRBD2. Germline values: CDR1 SGDLS, CDR2 YYNGEE. The CDR3 has 16 amino acids. Trimming at V came to 5 bases and at J to 8 bases, leaving 11 bases not matched to a gene. CDR3 nucleotide sequence: TGTGCCAGCAGTGCAACCACTAGCGGGGGGGCCGGTACGCAGTATTTT. It codes for CASSATTSGGAGTQYF.

In this sample, this clonotype turned up many times. This chain links TRBV27 with TRBJ2-3; D is ambiguous. V was trimmed by 8 bases and J by 6 bases, leaving 15 bases between them. Germline V gene data show CDR1 as MNHEY and CDR2 as SMNVEV (reference sequence). The CDR3 covers 13 residues. The CDR3 region has the DNA TGTGCCAGCGCCGGGTTGATCGGTGATACGCAGTATTTT. As protein: CASAGLIGDTQYF.

This clonotype was recorded a few times. The V call is TRBV7-9, the J call TRBJ2-5; D remains ambiguous. CDR1 and CDR2 from the germline V gene are SEHNR and FQNEAQ (reference sequence). The CDR3 sequence is 14 residues long. The V end was cut by 8 bases, the J end by 4 bases, with 17 bases between. This CDR3 is CASDNSLGPETQYF. The DNA for the CDR3 is TGTGCCAGCGATAACAGCCTCGGGCCAGAGACCCAGTACTTC.

This clonotype was seen repeatedly, ten times or more. This chain connects TRBV3-1 to TRBJ1-2; no firm D call. The CDR3 is 15 amino acids. Germline CDR1 is LGHDT and CDR2 is YNNKEL (reference sequence). The ends were cut back, 0 bases at V and 6 bases at J, with 14 bases in the middle. Here the CDR3 DNA reads TGTGCCAGCAGCCAAGATCCGGCATCAAGGGATGGCTACACCTTC. It codes for CASSQDPASRDGYTF. The variable domain in full, with the rest retrieved from reference TRBV3-1 and TRBJ1-2, is DTAVSQTPKYLVTQMGNDKSIKCEQNLGHDTMYWYKQDSKKFLKIMFSYNNKELIINETVPNRFSPKSPDKAHLNLHINSLELGDSAVYFCASSQDPASRDGYTFGSGTRLTVV.

The chain carries TRBV6-5 and TRBJ2-1, with D maybe TRBD1 (5 bases). V lost 6 bases and J lost 2, with 20 bases in between. Germline V lookup: CDR1 MNHEY, CDR2 SVGAGI. This CDR3 has 17 residues. The CDR3 region has the DNA TGTGCCAGCAGAGGCGTGGGGCTCCTAGGCCCCTACAATGAGCAGTTCTTC. Protein sequence: CASRGVGLLGPYNEQFF.